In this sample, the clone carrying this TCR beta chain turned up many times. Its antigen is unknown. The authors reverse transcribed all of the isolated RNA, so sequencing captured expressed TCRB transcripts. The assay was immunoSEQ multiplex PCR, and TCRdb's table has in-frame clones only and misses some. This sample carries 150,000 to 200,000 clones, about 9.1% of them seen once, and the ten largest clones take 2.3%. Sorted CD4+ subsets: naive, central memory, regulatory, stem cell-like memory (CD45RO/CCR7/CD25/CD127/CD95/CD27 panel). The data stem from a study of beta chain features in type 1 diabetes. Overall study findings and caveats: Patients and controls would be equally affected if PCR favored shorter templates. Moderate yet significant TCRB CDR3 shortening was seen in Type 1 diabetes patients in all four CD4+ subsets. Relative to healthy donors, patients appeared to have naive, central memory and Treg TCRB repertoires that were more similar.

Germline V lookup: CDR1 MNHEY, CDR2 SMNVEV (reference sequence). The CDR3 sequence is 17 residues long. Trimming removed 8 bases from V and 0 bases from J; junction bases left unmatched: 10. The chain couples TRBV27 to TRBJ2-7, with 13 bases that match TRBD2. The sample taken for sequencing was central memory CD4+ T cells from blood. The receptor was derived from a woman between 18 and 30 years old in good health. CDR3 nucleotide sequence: TGTGCCAGCGGACGACTAGCGGGAGGCCTTAGCTCCTACGAGCAGTACTTC. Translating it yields CASGRLAGGLSSYEQYF.